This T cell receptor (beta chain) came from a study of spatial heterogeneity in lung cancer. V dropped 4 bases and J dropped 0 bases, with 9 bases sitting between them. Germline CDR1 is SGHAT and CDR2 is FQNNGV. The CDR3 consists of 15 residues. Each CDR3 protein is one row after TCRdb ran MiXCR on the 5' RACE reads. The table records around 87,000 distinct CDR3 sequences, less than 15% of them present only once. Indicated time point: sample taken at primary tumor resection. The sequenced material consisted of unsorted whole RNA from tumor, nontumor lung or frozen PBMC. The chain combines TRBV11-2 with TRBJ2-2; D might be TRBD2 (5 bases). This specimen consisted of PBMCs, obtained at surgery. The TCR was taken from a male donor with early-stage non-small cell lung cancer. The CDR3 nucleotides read TGTGCCAGCAGCTACGGGGTCTCGAACACCGGGGAGCTGTTTTTT. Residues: CASSYGVSNTGELFF. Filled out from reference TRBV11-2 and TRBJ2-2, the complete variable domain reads EAGVAQSPRYKIIEKRQSVAFWCNPISGHATLYWYQQILGQGPKLLIQFQNNGVVDDSQLPKDRFSAERLKGVDSTLKIQPAKLEDSAVYLCASSYGVSNTGELFFGEGSRLTVL.